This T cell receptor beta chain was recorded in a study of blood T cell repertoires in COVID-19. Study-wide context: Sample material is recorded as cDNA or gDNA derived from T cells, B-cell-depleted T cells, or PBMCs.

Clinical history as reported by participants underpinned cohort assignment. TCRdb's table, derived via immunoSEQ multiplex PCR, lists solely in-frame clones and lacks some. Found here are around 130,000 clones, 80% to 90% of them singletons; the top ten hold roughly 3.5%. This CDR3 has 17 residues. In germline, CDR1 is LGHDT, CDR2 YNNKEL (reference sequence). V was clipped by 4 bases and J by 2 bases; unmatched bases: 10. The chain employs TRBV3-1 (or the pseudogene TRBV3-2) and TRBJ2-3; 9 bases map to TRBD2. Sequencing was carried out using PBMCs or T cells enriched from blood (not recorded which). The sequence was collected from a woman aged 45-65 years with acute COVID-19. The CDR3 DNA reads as TGTGCCAGCAGCCGTTCAGTAGCGGGGGACAACACAGATACGCAGTATTTT. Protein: CASSRSVAGDNTDTQYF.